This T cell receptor beta chain was observed in a study of CD8+CD57+ T cells in acquired aplastic anemia. Background on the study: Sorted CD4+ and CD8+ cells yielded DNA averaging around 3.2 ug.

Both TCR beta VDJ combination and CDR3 sequence profiling were carried out. Genomic DNA was the template for this profiling. TCRdb reanalysed the reads using MiXCR and keeps one entry per CDR3 protein. The data hold roughly 420,000 distinct CDR3 sequences, with 55% to 75% observed a single time. Findings of the study overall: Comparison of patients with controls identified about 30 shared CD8+ CDR3 sequences.

This clonotype was seen repeatedly, ten times or more. Its antigen is not identified. This sequence was found in a human donor in good health, serving as a control. The sample was sorted CD4+, CD8+, or CD8+CD57+ T cells (not recorded which) from PBMCs.

This CDR3 reads CASSYQHFYGYTF. CDR3 DNA sequence: TGTGCCAGCAGTTATCAGCATTTCTATGGCTACACCTTC. The chain couples TRBV6-2 or TRBV6-3 to TRBJ1-2, with D uncertain. This CDR3 has 13 residues. In germline, CDR1 is MNHEY, CDR2 SVGEGT. The V end lost 3 bases, the J end lost 4 bases, and 9 bases lay between the germline ends.